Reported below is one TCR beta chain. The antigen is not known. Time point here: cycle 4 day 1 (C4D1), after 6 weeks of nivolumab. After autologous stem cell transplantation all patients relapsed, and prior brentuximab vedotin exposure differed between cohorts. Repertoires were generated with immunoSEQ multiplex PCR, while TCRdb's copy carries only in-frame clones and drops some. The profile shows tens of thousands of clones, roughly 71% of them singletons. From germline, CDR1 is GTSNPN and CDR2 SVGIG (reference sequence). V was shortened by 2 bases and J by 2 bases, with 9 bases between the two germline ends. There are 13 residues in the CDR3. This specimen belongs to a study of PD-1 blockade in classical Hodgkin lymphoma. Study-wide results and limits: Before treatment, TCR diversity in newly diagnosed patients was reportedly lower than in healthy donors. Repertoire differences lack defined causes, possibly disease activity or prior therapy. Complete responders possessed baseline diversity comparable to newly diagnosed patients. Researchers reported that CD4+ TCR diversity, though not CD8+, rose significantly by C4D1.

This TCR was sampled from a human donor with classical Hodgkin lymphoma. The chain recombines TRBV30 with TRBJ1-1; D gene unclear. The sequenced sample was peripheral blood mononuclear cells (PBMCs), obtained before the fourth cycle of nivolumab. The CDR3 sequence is CAWSLSGNTEAFF. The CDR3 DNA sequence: TGTGCCTGGAGTCTTTCGGGAAACACTGAAGCTTTCTTT.